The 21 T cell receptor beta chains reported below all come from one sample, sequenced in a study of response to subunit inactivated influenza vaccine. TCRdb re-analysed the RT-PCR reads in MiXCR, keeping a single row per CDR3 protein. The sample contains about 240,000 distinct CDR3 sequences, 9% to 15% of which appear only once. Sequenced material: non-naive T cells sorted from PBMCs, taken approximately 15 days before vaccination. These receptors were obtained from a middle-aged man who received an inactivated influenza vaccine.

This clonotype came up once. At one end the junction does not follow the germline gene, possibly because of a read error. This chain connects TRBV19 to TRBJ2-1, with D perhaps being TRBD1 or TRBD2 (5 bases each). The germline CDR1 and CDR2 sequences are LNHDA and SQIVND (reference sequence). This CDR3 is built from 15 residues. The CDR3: CASSIGGNPRNEHFF. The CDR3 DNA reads TGTGCCAGTAGTATAGGGGGGAACCCCCGCAATGAGCACTTCTTC. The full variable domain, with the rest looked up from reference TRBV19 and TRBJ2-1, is DGGITQSPKYLFRKEGQNVTLSCEQNLNHDAMYWYRQDPGQGLRLIYYSQIVNDFQKGDIAEGYSVSREKKESFPLTVTSAQKNPTAFYLCASSIGGNPRNEHFFGPGTRLTVL.

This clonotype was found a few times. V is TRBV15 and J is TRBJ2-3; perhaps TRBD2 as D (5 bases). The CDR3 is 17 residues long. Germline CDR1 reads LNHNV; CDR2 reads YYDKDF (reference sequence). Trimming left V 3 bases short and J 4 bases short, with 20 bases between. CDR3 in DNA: TGTGCCACCAGCAGCCACCGGGTTGGACGGGGAGCAGATACGCAGTATTTT. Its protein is CATSSHRVGRGADTQYF.

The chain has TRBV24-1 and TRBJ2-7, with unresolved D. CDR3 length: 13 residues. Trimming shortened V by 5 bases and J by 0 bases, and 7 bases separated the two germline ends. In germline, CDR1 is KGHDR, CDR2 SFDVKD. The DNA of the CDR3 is TGTGCCACCAGTGCGGCGAGCTCCTACGAGCAGTACTTC. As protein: CATSAASSYEQYF.

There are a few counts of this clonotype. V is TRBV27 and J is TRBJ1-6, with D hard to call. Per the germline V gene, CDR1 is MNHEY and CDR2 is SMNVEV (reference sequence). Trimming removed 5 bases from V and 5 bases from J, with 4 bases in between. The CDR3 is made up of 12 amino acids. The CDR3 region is CASSAHNSPLHF. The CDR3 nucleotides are TGTGCCAGCAGTGCCCATAATTCACCCCTCCACTTT.

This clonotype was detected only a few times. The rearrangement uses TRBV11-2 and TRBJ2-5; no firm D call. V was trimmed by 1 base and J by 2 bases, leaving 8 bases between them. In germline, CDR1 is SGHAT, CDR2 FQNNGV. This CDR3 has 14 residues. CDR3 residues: CASSLGPFQETQYF. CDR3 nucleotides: TGTGCCAGCAGCTTAGGACCGTTTCAAGAGACCCAGTACTTC.

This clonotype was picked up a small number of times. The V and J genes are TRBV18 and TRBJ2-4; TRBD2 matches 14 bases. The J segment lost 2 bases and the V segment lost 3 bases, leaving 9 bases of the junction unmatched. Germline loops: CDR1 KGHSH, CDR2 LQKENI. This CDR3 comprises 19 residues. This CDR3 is CASSPLGTSGRSPKNIQYF. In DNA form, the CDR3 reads TGTGCCAGCTCACCCTTAGGGACTAGCGGGAGATCCCCCAAAAACATTCAGTACTTC.

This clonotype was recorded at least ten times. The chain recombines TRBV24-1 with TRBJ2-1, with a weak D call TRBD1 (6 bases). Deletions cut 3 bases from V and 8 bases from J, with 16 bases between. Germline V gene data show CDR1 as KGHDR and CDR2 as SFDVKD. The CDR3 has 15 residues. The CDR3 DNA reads TGTGCCACCAGTGATGGAAAAACTAGGGGGTATGAGCAGTTCTTC. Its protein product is CATSDGKTRGYEQFF.

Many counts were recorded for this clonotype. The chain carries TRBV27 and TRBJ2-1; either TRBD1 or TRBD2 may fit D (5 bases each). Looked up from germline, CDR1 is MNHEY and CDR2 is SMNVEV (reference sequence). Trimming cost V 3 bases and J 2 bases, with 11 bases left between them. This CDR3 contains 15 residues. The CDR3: CASSLGVGTYNEQFF. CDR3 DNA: TGTGCCAGCAGTTTGGGGGTAGGGACCTACAATGAGCAGTTCTTC.

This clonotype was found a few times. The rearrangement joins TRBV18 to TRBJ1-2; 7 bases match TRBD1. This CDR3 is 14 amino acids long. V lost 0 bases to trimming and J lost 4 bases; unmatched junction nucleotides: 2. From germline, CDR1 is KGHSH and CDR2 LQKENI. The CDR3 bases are TGTGCCAGCTCACCACCGGGGACAGTCTATGGCTACACCTTC. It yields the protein CASSPPGTVYGYTF.

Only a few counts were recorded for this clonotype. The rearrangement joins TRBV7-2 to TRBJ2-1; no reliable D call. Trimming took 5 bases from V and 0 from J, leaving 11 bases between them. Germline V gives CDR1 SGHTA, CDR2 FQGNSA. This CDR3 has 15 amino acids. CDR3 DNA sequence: TGTGCCAGCAGCCGAGAACACACCTCCTACAATGAGCAGTTCTTC. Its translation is CASSREHTSYNEQFF.

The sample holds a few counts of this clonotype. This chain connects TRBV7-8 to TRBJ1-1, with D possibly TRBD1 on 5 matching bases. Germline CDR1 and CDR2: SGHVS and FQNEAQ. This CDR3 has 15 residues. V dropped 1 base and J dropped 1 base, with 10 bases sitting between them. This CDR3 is CASSLGGARNTEAFF. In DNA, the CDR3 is TGTGCCAGCAGCTTAGGTGGGGCGAGGAACACTGAAGCTTTCTTT. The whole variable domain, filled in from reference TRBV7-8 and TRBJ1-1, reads GAGVSQSPRYKVAKRGQDVALRCDPISGHVSLFWYQQALGQGPEFLTYFQNEAQLDKSGLPSDRFFAERPEGSVSTLKIQRTQQEDSAVYLCASSLGGARNTEAFFGQGTRLTVV.

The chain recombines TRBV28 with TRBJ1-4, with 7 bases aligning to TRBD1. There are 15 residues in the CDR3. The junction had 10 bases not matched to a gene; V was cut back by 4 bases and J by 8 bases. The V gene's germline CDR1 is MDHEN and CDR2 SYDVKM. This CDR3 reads CASSSTGRIREKLFF. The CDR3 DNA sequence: TGTGCCAGCAGTTCGACAGGGCGTATTCGGGAAAAACTGTTTTTT.

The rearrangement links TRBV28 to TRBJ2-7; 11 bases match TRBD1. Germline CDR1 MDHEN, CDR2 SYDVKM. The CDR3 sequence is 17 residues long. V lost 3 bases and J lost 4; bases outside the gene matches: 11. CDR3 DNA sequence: TGTGCCAGCAGTTTCTATTCACTCGGACAGGGGGCGTACGAGCAGTACTTC. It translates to CASSFYSLGQGAYEQYF.

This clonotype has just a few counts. Written as DNA, the CDR3 is TGCAGTGGTTTGCAGGGGGCCAGTTCACCCCTCCACTTT. Translation: CSGLQGASSPLHF. The chain is built from TRBV20-1 and TRBJ1-6; 8 positions agree with TRBD1. Per germline, CDR1 DFQATT and CDR2 SNEGSKA (reference sequence). The V and J ends lost 7 bases and 9 bases, in that order; junction bases with no gene match: 8. This CDR3 has 13 amino acids.

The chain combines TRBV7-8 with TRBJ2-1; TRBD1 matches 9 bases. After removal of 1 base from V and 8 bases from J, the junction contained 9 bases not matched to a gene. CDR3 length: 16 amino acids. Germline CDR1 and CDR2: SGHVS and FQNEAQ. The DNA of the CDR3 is TGTGCCAGCAGCTTAGGAGCGGGACAGGGATTACATGAGCAGTTCTTC. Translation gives CASSLGAGQGLHEQFF.

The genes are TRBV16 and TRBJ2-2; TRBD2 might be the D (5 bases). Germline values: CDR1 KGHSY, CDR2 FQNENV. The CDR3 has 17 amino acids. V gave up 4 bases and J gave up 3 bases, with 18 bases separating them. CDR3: CASSRNEGYGDTGELFF. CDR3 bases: TGTGCCAGCAGCCGGAATGAAGGATACGGGGACACCGGGGAGCTGTTTTTT.

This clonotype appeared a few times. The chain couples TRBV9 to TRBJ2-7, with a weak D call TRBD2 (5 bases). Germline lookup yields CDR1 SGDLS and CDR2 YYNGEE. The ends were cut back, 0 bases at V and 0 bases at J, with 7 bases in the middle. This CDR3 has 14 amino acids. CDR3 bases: TGTGCCAGCAGCGTAGATGGGAGCTCCTACGAGCAGTACTTC. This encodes CASSVDGSSYEQYF.

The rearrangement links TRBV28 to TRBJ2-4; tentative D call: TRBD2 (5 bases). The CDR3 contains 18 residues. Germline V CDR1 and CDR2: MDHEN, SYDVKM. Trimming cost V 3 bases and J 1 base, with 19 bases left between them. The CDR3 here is CASSFFPRASPAKNIQYF. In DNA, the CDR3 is TGTGCCAGCAGTTTTTTTCCGCGGGCCTCCCCGGCCAAAAACATTCAGTACTTC.

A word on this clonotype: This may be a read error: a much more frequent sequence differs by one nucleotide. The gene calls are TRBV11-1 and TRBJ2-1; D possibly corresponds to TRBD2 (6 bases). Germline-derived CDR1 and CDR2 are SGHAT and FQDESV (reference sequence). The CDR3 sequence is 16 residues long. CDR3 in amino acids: CASSLRRGASYNGQFF. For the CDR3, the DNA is TGTGCCAGCAGCTTAAGGCGGGGCGCGTCCTACAATGGGCAGTTCTTC.

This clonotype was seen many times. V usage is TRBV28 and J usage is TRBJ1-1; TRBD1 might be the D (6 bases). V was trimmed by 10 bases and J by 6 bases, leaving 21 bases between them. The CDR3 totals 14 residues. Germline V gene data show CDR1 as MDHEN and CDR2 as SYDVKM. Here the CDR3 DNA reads TGTGCCACCCTTCCCCGGGGGGCTTCGGCTGAAGCTTTCTTT. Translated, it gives CATLPRGASAEAFF.

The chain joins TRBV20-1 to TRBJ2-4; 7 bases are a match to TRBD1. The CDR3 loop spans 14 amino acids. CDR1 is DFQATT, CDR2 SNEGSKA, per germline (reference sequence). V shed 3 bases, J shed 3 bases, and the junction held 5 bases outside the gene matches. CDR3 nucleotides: TGCAGTGCTAGGGTCTACAGGGGCAAAAACATTCAGTACTTC. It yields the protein CSARVYRGKNIQYF.